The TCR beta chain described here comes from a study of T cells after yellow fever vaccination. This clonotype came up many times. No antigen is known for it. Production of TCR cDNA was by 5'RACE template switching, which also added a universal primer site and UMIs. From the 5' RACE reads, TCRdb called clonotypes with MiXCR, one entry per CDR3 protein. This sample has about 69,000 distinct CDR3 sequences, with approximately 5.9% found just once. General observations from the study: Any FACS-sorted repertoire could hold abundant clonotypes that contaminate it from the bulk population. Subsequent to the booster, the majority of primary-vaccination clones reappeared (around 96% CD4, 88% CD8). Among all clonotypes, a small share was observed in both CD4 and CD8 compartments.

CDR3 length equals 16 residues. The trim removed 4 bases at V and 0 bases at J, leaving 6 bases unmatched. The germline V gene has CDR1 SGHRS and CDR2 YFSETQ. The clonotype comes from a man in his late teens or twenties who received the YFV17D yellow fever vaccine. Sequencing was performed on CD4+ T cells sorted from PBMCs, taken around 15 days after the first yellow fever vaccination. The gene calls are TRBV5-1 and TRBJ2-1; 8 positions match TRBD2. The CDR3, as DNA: TGCGCCAGCAGCGGCCGAACTAGCGGCTCCTACAATGAGCAGTTCTTC. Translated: CASSGRTSGSYNEQFF.